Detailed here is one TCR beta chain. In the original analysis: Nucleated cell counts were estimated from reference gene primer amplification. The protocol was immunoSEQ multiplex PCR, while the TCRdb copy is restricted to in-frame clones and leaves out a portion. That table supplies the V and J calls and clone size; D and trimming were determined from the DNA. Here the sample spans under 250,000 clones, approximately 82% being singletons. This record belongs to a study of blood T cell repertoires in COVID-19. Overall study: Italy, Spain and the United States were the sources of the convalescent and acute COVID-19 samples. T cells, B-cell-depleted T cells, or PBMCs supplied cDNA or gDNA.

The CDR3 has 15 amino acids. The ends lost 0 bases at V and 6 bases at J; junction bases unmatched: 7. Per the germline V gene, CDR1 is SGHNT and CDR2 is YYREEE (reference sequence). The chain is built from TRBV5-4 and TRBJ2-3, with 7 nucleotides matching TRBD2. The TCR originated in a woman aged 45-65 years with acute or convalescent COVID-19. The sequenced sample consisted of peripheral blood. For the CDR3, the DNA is TGTGCCAGCAGCTTGGAGGGCGGGAGAAGCGATACGCAGTATTTT. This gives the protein CASSLEGGRSDTQYF.